The next 6 T cell receptor beta chains were all read from a single sample in a study of T cell changes during pregnancy in multiple sclerosis. Data came from immunoSEQ multiplex PCR; TCRdb stores just in-frame clones and leaves some out. The table shows over 50,000 clones, with about 88% occurring only once. Sequencing used CD4+ T cells from peripheral blood mononuclear cells, obtained in the third trimester of pregnancy. The receptors derive from a female donor with multiple sclerosis, enrolled in a pregnancy study.

V usage is TRBV28 and J usage is TRBJ1-3; D is unresolved. With 2 bases removed from V and 0 bases from J, the gap between germline ends came to 8 bases. Germline V CDR1 and CDR2: MDHEN, SYDVKM. The CDR3 is 15 amino acids. The CDR3 DNA reads TGTGCCAGCAGTTTACAACAGAGCTCTGGAAACACCATATATTTT. Protein product: CASSLQQSSGNTIYF. Full variable domain (rest looked up from reference TRBV28 and TRBJ1-3): DVKVTQSSRYLVKRTGEKVFLECVQDMDHENMFWYRQDPGLGLRLIYFSYDVKMKEKGDIPEGYSVSREKKERFSLILESASTNQTSMYLCASSLQQSSGNTIYFGEGSWLTVV.

The chain couples TRBV7-9 to TRBJ2-7; a weak D match, TRBD1 (6 bases). Germline V CDR1 and CDR2: SEHNR, FQNEAQ (reference sequence). The CDR3 totals 14 residues. Trimming stripped 1 base from V and 4 bases from J, with 11 bases between. The CDR3 bases are TGTGCCAGCAGCTTAGAAGGGGGTCCATACGAGCAGTACTTC. Its translation is CASSLEGGPYEQYF.

This clone was observed a few times. The chain uses TRBV9 and TRBJ1-3; 7 bases map to TRBD1. From germline, CDR1 is SGDLS and CDR2 YYNGEE. V was clipped by 7 bases and J by 2 bases; unmatched bases: 6. This CDR3 region has 14 residues. Here the CDR3 reads CASVRGETGNTIYF. For the CDR3, the DNA is TGTGCCAGCGTCAGGGGGGAAACTGGAAACACCATATATTTT. Supplemented by reference TRBV9 and TRBJ1-3, the full variable domain reads DSGVTQTPKHLITATGQRVTLRCSPRSGDLSVYWYQQSLDQGLQFLIQYYNGEERAKGNILERFSAQQFPDLHSELNLSSLELGDSALYFCASVRGETGNTIYFGEGSWLTVV.

This sequence joins TRBV6-5 and TRBJ1-2; maybe TRBD1 (5 bases). Trimming removed 6 bases at V and 0 bases at J, with 11 bases between. Per the germline V gene, CDR1 is MNHEY and CDR2 is SVGAGI. This CDR3 is 14 amino acids long. The CDR3 DNA sequence: TGTGCCAGCAGCCCAGGGTACTCTAACTATGGCTACACCTTC. This gives the protein CASSPGYSNYGYTF.

V usage is TRBV7-2 and J usage is TRBJ1-2, with TRBD1 matching over 10 bases. The CDR3 loop spans 18 amino acids. Trimming cost V 1 base and J 4 bases; bases outside gene matches: 12. Germline lookup yields CDR1 SGHTA and CDR2 FQGNSA. This chain's CDR3 is CASSLGGTGARSVYGYTF. The CDR3 nucleotides are TGTGCCAGCAGCTTAGGCGGGACAGGGGCGCGGTCGGTCTATGGCTACACCTTC.

The CDR3: CAISRLPGGAAGELFF. The CDR3 DNA reads TGTGCCATCAGTCGCTTACCCGGGGGGGCAGCCGGGGAGCTGTTTTTT. The chain uses TRBV10-3 and TRBJ2-2; TRBD2 matches 8 bases. CDR1 and CDR2 (germline): ENHRY, SYGVKD. The CDR3 sequence is 16 residues long. The V gene end was trimmed by 5 bases and the J gene end by 6 bases; junction bases not matched to a gene: 11.